Listed below are T cell receptor beta chains from one sample, sequenced in a study of cytomegalovirus exposure and HLA in healthy donors. Measured with immunoSEQ multiplex PCR; TCRdb has only the in-frame clones, and not every one. Of over 100,000 clones detected, 65% to 75% appear once; the ten largest clones hold around 6.6%. The material sequenced was PBMCs. The source is a man aged 40-49 years in good health and CMV-seropositive. CDR3s include the opening cysteine and the closing phenylalanine or tryptophan. The order of the fields is V gene, clone size, D gene, J gene, CDR3 protein, CDR3 DNA. D genes are given only for firm matches. Expanded clones are given a class, and other clones once, few, many or no size at all.

v_call: TRBV7-2; clone_size: few; d_call: -; j_call: TRBJ2-6; cdr3_aa: CASSRDSSGANVLTF; cdr3_nt: TGTGCCAGCAGCCGCGACAGCTCTGGGGCCAACGTCCTGACTTTC
v_call: TRBV4-1; clone_size: -; d_call: -; j_call: TRBJ1-2; cdr3_aa: CASSPDAPRGYTF; cdr3_nt: TGCGCCAGCAGCCCAGACGCACCGAGAGGCTACACCTTC
v_call: TRBV15; clone_size: -; d_call: -; j_call: TRBJ2-7; cdr3_aa: CATSSYRDHEQYF; cdr3_nt: TGTGCCACCAGCAGCTACAGGGACCACGAGCAGTACTTC
v_call: TRBV6-5; clone_size: -; d_call: TRBD2; j_call: TRBJ2-5; cdr3_aa: CASSPQAGVLETQYF; cdr3_nt: TGTGCCAGCAGCCCCCAAGCGGGGGTGTTGGAGACCCAGTACTTC
v_call: TRBV11-2; clone_size: -; d_call: -; j_call: TRBJ2-7; cdr3_aa: CASSYVGGFHEQYF; cdr3_nt: TGTGCCAGCAGCTATGTAGGGGGTTTCCACGAGCAGTACTTC
v_call: TRBV27; clone_size: -; d_call: TRBD2; j_call: TRBJ2-5; cdr3_aa: CASRAGGSVTQYF; cdr3_nt: TGTGCCAGCAGAGCGGGAGGGTCTGTGACCCAGTACTTC
v_call: TRBV5-1; clone_size: -; d_call: -; j_call: TRBJ2-1; cdr3_aa: CASSLHRAVNLDGEQFF; cdr3_nt: TGCGCCAGCAGCTTGCACAGGGCGGTCAACTTGGATGGTGAGCAGTTCTTC
v_call: TRBV7-2; clone_size: -; d_call: -; j_call: TRBJ2-7; cdr3_aa: CASSSSTSEQYF; cdr3_nt: TGTGCCAGCAGCTCTAGCACCTCTGAGCAGTACTTC
v_call: TRBV9; clone_size: -; d_call: TRBD2; j_call: TRBJ2-7; cdr3_aa: CASSLGRGYEQYF; cdr3_nt: TGTGCCAGCAGCCTCGGGAGGGGCTACGAGCAGTACTTC
v_call: TRBV19; clone_size: once; d_call: -; j_call: TRBJ1-2; cdr3_aa: CASSKYRPQTDGYTF; cdr3_nt: TGTGCCAGTAGTAAATACAGGCCGCAAACGGATGGCTACACCTTC
v_call: TRBV18; clone_size: -; d_call: -; j_call: TRBJ2-3; cdr3_aa: CASSPERRTQYF; cdr3_nt: TGTGCCAGCTCACCAGAGCGGAGAACGCAGTATTTT
v_call: TRBV7-9; clone_size: -; d_call: -; j_call: TRBJ2-7; cdr3_aa: CASSHSLVDVRLSEQYF; cdr3_nt: TGTGCCAGCAGCCATAGCCTAGTCGACGTTCGATTGTCCGAGCAGTACTTC
v_call: TRBV9; clone_size: -; d_call: -; j_call: TRBJ2-1; cdr3_aa: CASSLRGPNEQFF; cdr3_nt: TGTGCCAGCAGCCTGAGAGGGCCAAATGAGCAGTTCTTC
v_call: TRBV2; clone_size: once; d_call: TRBD1; j_call: TRBJ2-3; cdr3_aa: CASSTDRGDTDTQYF; cdr3_nt: TGTGCCAGCAGTACCGACAGGGGAGACACAGATACGCAGTATTTT
v_call: TRBV11-2; clone_size: -; d_call: -; j_call: TRBJ2-3; cdr3_aa: CASSLGQGGADTQYF; cdr3_nt: TGTGCCAGCAGCTTAGGGCAGGGCGGTGCAGATACGCAGTATTTT
v_call: TRBV9; clone_size: -; d_call: TRBD2; j_call: TRBJ2-3; cdr3_aa: CASSVPLAGGTDTQYF; cdr3_nt: TGTGCCAGCAGCGTTCCCCTCGCGGGGGGCACAGATACGCAGTATTTT
v_call: TRBV4-1; clone_size: -; d_call: -; j_call: TRBJ1-1; cdr3_aa: CASSQGLVGAFF; cdr3_nt: TGCGCCAGCAGCCAGGGCCTCGTCGGAGCTTTCTTT
v_call: TRBV28; clone_size: -; d_call: -; j_call: TRBJ2-1; cdr3_aa: CASSRGNEQFF; cdr3_nt: TGTGCCAGCAGCAGAGGTAATGAGCAGTTCTTC
v_call: TRBV7-2; clone_size: -; d_call: TRBD1; j_call: TRBJ1-1; cdr3_aa: CASRTGTGISEAFF; cdr3_nt: TGTGCCAGCAGGACCGGGACAGGGATCAGTGAAGCTTTCTTT
v_call: TRBV9; clone_size: -; d_call: TRBD2; j_call: TRBJ2-1; cdr3_aa: CASSVAGGDSEQFF; cdr3_nt: TGTGCCAGCAGCGTGGCGGGAGGTGACAGTGAGCAGTTCTTC
v_call: TRBV5-1; clone_size: -; d_call: TRBD2; j_call: TRBJ2-1; cdr3_aa: CASSFSSGIGNEQFF; cdr3_nt: TGCGCCAGCAGCTTTTCTAGCGGGATAGGCAATGAGCAGTTCTTC
v_call: TRBV10-1; clone_size: -; d_call: -; j_call: TRBJ2-4; cdr3_aa: CASTMTEVGKNIQYF; cdr3_nt: TGCGCCAGCACAATGACAGAAGTTGGGAAAAACATTCAGTACTTC
v_call: TRBV6-1; clone_size: -; d_call: -; j_call: TRBJ1-5; cdr3_aa: CASSEGGNQPQHF; cdr3_nt: TGTGCCAGCAGTGAGGGGGGAAATCAGCCCCAGCATTTT
v_call: TRBV10-1; clone_size: -; d_call: TRBD2; j_call: TRBJ2-3; cdr3_aa: CASQAGGTDTQYF; cdr3_nt: TGCGCCAGCCAAGCGGGAGGAACAGATACGCAGTATTTT
v_call: TRBV2; clone_size: few; d_call: -; j_call: TRBJ2-7; cdr3_aa: CASSEFMDGSSYEQYF; cdr3_nt: TGTGCCAGCAGTGAGTTCATGGACGGGAGCTCCTACGAGCAGTACTTC
v_call: TRBV5-1; clone_size: once; d_call: TRBD1; j_call: TRBJ1-2; cdr3_aa: CASSSGTGRLYGYTF; cdr3_nt: TGCGCCAGCAGCTCCGGGACAGGAAGATTATATGGCTACACCTTC
v_call: TRBV5-1; clone_size: -; d_call: TRBD1; j_call: TRBJ2-3; cdr3_aa: CASSWDRTSTDTQYF; cdr3_nt: TGCGCCAGCAGCTGGGACAGGACTAGCACAGATACGCAGTATTTT
v_call: TRBV7-8; clone_size: few; d_call: TRBD1; j_call: TRBJ1-2; cdr3_aa: CASSSDRGGGYTF; cdr3_nt: TGTGCCAGCAGCTCCGACAGGGGAGGAGGCTACACCTTC
v_call: TRBV6-5; clone_size: -; d_call: TRBD2; j_call: TRBJ2-7; cdr3_aa: CASSVSTSGSYEQYF; cdr3_nt: TGTGCCAGCAGTGTCTCGACTAGCGGGAGCTACGAGCAGTACTTC
v_call: TRBV28; clone_size: few; d_call: -; j_call: TRBJ2-5; cdr3_aa: CASSLGWGRGGETQYF; cdr3_nt: TGTGCCAGCAGTTTAGGTTGGGGAAGGGGGGGGGAGACCCAGTACTTC
v_call: TRBV19; clone_size: -; d_call: TRBD1; j_call: TRBJ2-7; cdr3_aa: CASRPGQAYEQYF; cdr3_nt: TGTGCCAGCCGTCCGGGACAGGCCTACGAGCAGTACTTC
v_call: TRBV7-8; clone_size: few; d_call: TRBD1; j_call: TRBJ2-1; cdr3_aa: CASSLSRQGFQNEQFF; cdr3_nt: TGTGCCAGCAGCTTATCTCGACAGGGGTTCCAAAATGAGCAGTTCTTC
v_call: TRBV7-2; clone_size: -; d_call: -; j_call: TRBJ1-2; cdr3_aa: CASSLKVRQFYGYTF; cdr3_nt: TGTGCCAGCAGCTTAAAGGTCAGGCAATTCTATGGCTACACCTTC
v_call: TRBV27; clone_size: -; d_call: -; j_call: TRBJ2-2; cdr3_aa: CASTTIGLGTGELFF; cdr3_nt: TGTGCCAGCACTACTATAGGACTGGGCACCGGGGAGCTGTTTTTT
v_call: TRBV6-6; clone_size: once; d_call: -; j_call: TRBJ1-5; cdr3_aa: CATSGRGDGMPQHF; cdr3_nt: TGTGCCACTTCAGGGCGGGGCGACGGAATGCCCCAGCATTTT
v_call: TRBV2; clone_size: -; d_call: -; j_call: TRBJ1-1; cdr3_aa: CASSPDYRTADAFF; cdr3_nt: TGTGCCAGCAGTCCCGACTATAGGACAGCCGACGCTTTCTTT
v_call: TRBV9; clone_size: few; d_call: TRBD2; j_call: TRBJ2-1; cdr3_aa: CASSSGLALNEQFF; cdr3_nt: TGTGCCAGCAGCTCGGGACTAGCCCTAAATGAGCAGTTCTTC
v_call: TRBV28; clone_size: -; d_call: -; j_call: TRBJ1-6; cdr3_aa: CASSLLSSPLHF; cdr3_nt: TGTGCCAGCAGTTTATTGAGTTCACCCCTCCACTTT
v_call: TRBV28; clone_size: -; d_call: -; j_call: TRBJ2-7; cdr3_aa: CASNAAGLGLYEQYF; cdr3_nt: TGTGCCAGCAACGCCGCGGGGCTAGGGCTCTACGAGCAGTACTTC
v_call: TRBV10-3; clone_size: -; d_call: TRBD2; j_call: TRBJ2-1; cdr3_aa: CAISTGTSGRNEQFF; cdr3_nt: TGTGCCATCAGTACCGGGACTAGCGGGAGGAATGAGCAGTTCTTC
v_call: TRBV18; clone_size: -; d_call: -; j_call: TRBJ1-1; cdr3_aa: CASSPTVQNTEAFF; cdr3_nt: TGTGCCAGCTCCCCCACCGTACAGAACACTGAAGCTTTCTTT
v_call: TRBV29-1; clone_size: -; d_call: -; j_call: TRBJ1-2; cdr3_aa: CSVEDDSNYGYTF; cdr3_nt: TGCAGCGTTGAAGATGACAGTAACTATGGCTACACCTTC
v_call: TRBV9; clone_size: once; d_call: -; j_call: TRBJ2-3; cdr3_aa: CASSGLTGSWGDTQYF; cdr3_nt: TGTGCCAGCAGCGGTTTGACAGGCTCCTGGGGAGATACGCAGTATTTT
v_call: TRBV6-1; clone_size: -; d_call: TRBD1; j_call: TRBJ1-5; cdr3_aa: CASETGDDQPQHF; cdr3_nt: TGTGCCAGCGAGACAGGGGATGATCAGCCCCAGCATTTT
v_call: TRBV30; clone_size: -; d_call: TRBD1; j_call: TRBJ2-7; cdr3_aa: CAWATGTGVSEQYF; cdr3_nt: TGTGCCTGGGCCACCGGGACAGGGGTTAGCGAGCAGTACTTC
v_call: TRBV19; clone_size: -; d_call: TRBD1; j_call: TRBJ1-1; cdr3_aa: CASSIARTGWNTEAFF; cdr3_nt: TGTGCCAGTAGTATAGCCAGGACAGGTTGGAACACTGAAGCTTTCTTT
v_call: TRBV25-1; clone_size: -; d_call: -; j_call: TRBJ1-2; cdr3_aa: CASSGGAYYGYTF; cdr3_nt: TGTGCCAGCAGCGGGGGTGCGTACTATGGCTACACCTTC
v_call: TRBV2; clone_size: -; d_call: -; j_call: TRBJ2-7; cdr3_aa: CASSVPVPYEQYF; cdr3_nt: TGTGCCAGCAGTGTTCCGGTTCCCTACGAGCAGTACTTC
v_call: TRBV2; clone_size: -; d_call: -; j_call: TRBJ1-2; cdr3_aa: CASSPGEGEGYTF; cdr3_nt: TGTGCCAGCAGTCCCGGCGAAGGGGAAGGCTACACCTTC
v_call: TRBV5-1; clone_size: few; d_call: TRBD1; j_call: TRBJ2-5; cdr3_aa: CASSSGQGDKETQYF; cdr3_nt: TGCGCCAGCAGCTCGGGACAGGGGGATAAAGAGACCCAGTACTTC
v_call: TRBV19; clone_size: -; d_call: TRBD1; j_call: TRBJ1-5; cdr3_aa: CASGQGRNQPQHF; cdr3_nt: TGTGCCAGCGGACAGGGGCGCAATCAGCCCCAGCATTTT
v_call: TRBV14; clone_size: -; d_call: -; j_call: TRBJ2-5; cdr3_aa: CASSLARDWRSETQYF; cdr3_nt: TGTGCCAGCAGCCTCGCCCGGGACTGGAGGTCGGAGACCCAGTACTTC
v_call: TRBV7-2; clone_size: few; d_call: -; j_call: TRBJ2-7; cdr3_aa: CASSFGQGGYEQYF; cdr3_nt: TGTGCCAGCAGCTTTGGGCAGGGAGGTTACGAGCAGTACTTC
v_call: TRBV7-8; clone_size: -; d_call: TRBD2; j_call: TRBJ2-1; cdr3_aa: CASSLGRAGISYNEQFF; cdr3_nt: TGTGCCAGCAGCTTAGGAAGAGCGGGGATCTCCTACAATGAGCAGTTCTTC
v_call: TRBV18; clone_size: -; d_call: TRBD1; j_call: TRBJ2-6; cdr3_aa: CASSPDRVRTGANVLTF; cdr3_nt: TGTGCCAGCTCGCCGGACAGGGTTCGGACTGGGGCCAACGTCCTGACTTTC
v_call: TRBV19; clone_size: -; d_call: -; j_call: TRBJ1-1; cdr3_aa: CASSSWRFATEAFF; cdr3_nt: TGTGCCAGTAGTAGTTGGAGGTTTGCCACTGAAGCTTTCTTT
v_call: TRBV2; clone_size: few; d_call: TRBD2; j_call: TRBJ2-3; cdr3_aa: CASSPRTSGRTLWDTQYF; cdr3_nt: TGTGCCAGCAGCCCTCGGACTAGCGGGAGGACCTTATGGGATACGCAGTATTTT
v_call: TRBV27; clone_size: -; d_call: TRBD2; j_call: TRBJ2-7; cdr3_aa: CASSPSGRAYEQYF; cdr3_nt: TGTGCCAGCAGTCCTAGCGGGAGGGCCTACGAGCAGTACTTC
v_call: TRBV6-6; clone_size: once; d_call: TRBD1; j_call: TRBJ1-2; cdr3_aa: CASSYDGQGNYGYTF; cdr3_nt: TGTGCCAGCAGTTACGATGGACAGGGGAACTATGGCTACACCTTC